The 2 T cell receptor beta chains presented below share a single source sample, sequenced in a study of cytomegalovirus exposure and HLA in healthy donors. The PCR was carried out with 60 Vbeta primers and 13 Jbeta primers. Libraries were prepared by immunoSEQ multiplex PCR; TCRdb keeps only in-frame clonotypes and omits some of them. Among 150,000 to 200,000 clones listed, around 80% were seen once. Sequencing was performed on PBMCs. The source is a woman in her twenties or thirties in good health and CMV-seronegative.

The chain joins TRBV9 to TRBJ1-1; D is unclear. Germline V gene lookup returns CDR1 SGDLS and CDR2 YYNGEE. The CDR3 covers 14 residues. The V gene lost 0 bases and the J gene lost 0 bases, with 6 bases spanning the gap. This CDR3 reads CASSVVPVNTEAFF. The CDR3 DNA reads TGTGCCAGCAGCGTAGTCCCAGTGAACACTGAAGCTTTCTTT.

V gene TRBV9 combines with J gene TRBJ2-6; TRBD1 is a possible D gene (5 bases). Germline V CDR1 and CDR2: SGDLS, YYNGEE. CDR3 size: 15 residues. V lost 4 bases, J lost 0 bases, and 8 bases lay in between. The DNA of the CDR3 is TGTGCCAGCAGCACCAGGGCCTCTGGGGCCAACGTCCTGACTTTC. It codes for CASSTRASGANVLTF.